This TCR beta chain was observed in a study of blood T cell repertoires in COVID-19. Study background: Spain, Italy and the United States supplied samples that represented acute and convalescent COVID-19. Nucleic acid was either cDNA or gDNA, and it came from T cells, B-cell-depleted T cells, or PBMCs.

Study processing details: Amplification from reference gene primers served as the basis for estimated nucleated cell counts. The assay was immunoSEQ multiplex PCR, and TCRdb's table has in-frame clones only and misses some. V and J calls and clone size are as listed in that table; D and trimming were resolved from the DNA. The table lists approximately 200,000 clones, about 85% of them singletons. Trimming removed 7 bases from V and 7 bases from J; junction bases left unmatched: 8. Germline assignment: CDR1 SQVTM and CDR2 ANQGSEA. This CDR3 has 13 residues. This clonotype was sampled from a man between 65 and 80 years old with active or convalescent COVID-19. V usage is TRBV29-1 and J usage is TRBJ1-2; the match to TRBD1 covers 11 bases. Sequences were obtained from peripheral blood. DNA for the CDR3: TGCAGCGCTCGGACAGGGGGCAGCAGTGGCTACACCTTC. Protein: CSARTGGSSGYTF.